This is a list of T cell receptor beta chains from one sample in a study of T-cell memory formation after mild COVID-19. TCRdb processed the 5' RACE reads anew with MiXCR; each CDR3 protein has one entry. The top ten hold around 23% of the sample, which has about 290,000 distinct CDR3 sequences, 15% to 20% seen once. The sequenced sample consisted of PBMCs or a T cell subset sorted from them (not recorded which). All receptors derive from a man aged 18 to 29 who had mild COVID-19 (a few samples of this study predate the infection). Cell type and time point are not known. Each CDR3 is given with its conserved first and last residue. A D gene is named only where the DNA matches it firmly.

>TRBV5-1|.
CASSSGVGQAEAFF
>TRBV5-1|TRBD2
CASSLGLAGGHGTQYF
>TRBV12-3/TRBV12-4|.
CASTLSPLAGAYNEQFF
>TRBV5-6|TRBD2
CASSFSGRGDTQYF
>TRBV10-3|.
CAIGSSIEGWPQYGYTF
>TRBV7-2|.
CASSPGPGGYNQPQHF
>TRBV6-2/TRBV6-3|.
CASSYRMYQETQYF
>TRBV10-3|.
CAISESGPKNQPQHF
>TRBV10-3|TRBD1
CAISDRGSNNEQFF
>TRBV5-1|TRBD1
CASSLGQGDTDTQYF
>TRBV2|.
CASSEEPELYGYTF
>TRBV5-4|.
CAGGRGTEAFF
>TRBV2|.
CASRERRLVDTQYF
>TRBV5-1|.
CASSQQGFQETQYF
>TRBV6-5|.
CASSSTQVNTEAFF
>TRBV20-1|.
CSANSPSYNEQFF
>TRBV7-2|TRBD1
CASSLANPGQGSQETQYF
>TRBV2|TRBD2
CASTQMTSGATDTQYF
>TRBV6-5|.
CASSYRGGGQYF
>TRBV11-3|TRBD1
CASSVQGAPYNEQFF
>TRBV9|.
CASSGSPWISGANVLTF
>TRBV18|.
CASSPMADSIQPQHF
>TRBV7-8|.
CASSPSETQYF
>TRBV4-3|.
CASSQDRRGPSTEAFF
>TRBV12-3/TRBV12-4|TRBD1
CASSRDRGLYEQYF
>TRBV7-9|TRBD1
CASSGGQTGGQPQHF
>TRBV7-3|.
CASSLGSDYGYTF
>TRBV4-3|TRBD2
CASSQGTSGGVENIQYF